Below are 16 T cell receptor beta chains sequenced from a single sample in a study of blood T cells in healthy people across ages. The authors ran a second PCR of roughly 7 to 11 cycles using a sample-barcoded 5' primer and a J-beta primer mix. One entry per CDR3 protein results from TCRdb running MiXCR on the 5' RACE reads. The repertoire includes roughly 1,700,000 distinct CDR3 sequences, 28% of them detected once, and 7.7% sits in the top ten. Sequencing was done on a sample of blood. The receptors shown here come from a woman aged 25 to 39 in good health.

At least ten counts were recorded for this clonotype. The CDR3 here is CATSRRDQPQHF. The CDR3 region has the DNA TGTGCCACCAGCAGGCGCGATCAGCCCCAGCATTTT. The chain links TRBV15 to TRBJ1-5; D is uncertain. The germline V and J ends were trimmed by 3 bases and 5 bases, with 5 bases remaining between them. The CDR3 is 12 amino acids. Germline V gene sequence: CDR1 LNHNV, CDR2 YYDKDF (reference sequence).

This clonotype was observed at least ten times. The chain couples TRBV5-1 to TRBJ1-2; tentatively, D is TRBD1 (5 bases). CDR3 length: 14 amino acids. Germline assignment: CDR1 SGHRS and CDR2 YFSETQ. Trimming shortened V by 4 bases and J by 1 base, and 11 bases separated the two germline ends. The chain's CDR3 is CASSLTQGNYGYTF. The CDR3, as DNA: TGCGCCAGCAGCCTGACCCAGGGTAACTATGGCTACACCTTC.

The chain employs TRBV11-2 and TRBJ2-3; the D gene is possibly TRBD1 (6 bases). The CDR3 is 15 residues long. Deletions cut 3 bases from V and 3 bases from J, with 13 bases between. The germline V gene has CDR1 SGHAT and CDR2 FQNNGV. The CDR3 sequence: CASSFSGQGTDTQYF. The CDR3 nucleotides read TGTGCCAGCAGCTTTTCCGGGCAGGGGACAGATACGCAGTATTTT.

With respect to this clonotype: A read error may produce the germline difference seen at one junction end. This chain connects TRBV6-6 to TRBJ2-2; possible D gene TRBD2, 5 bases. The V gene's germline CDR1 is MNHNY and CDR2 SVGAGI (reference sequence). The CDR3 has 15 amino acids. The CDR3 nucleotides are TGTGCCAGCAGTTATAGCGCAGTGGGCACCGTGGAGCTGTTTTTT. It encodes CASSYSAVGTVELFF.

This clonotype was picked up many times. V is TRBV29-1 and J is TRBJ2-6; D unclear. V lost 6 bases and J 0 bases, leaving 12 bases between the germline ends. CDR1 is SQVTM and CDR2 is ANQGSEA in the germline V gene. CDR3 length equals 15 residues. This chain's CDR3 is CSVAHSYSGANVLTF. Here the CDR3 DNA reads TGCAGCGTAGCGCATTCTTACTCTGGGGCCAACGTCCTGACTTTC.

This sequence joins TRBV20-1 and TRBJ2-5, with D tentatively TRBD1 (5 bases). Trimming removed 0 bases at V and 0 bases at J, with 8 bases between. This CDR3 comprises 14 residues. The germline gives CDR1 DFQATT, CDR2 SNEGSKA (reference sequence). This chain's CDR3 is CSARDFRDQETQYF. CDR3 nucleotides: TGCAGTGCTAGAGATTTCAGGGACCAAGAGACCCAGTACTTC.

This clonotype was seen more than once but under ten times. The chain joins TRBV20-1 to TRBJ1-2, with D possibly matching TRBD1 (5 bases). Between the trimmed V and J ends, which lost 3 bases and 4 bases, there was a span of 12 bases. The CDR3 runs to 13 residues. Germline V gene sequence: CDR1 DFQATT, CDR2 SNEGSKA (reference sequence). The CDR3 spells CSASTRETYGYTF. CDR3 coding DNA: TGCAGTGCTAGTACCAGGGAGACCTATGGCTACACCTTC.

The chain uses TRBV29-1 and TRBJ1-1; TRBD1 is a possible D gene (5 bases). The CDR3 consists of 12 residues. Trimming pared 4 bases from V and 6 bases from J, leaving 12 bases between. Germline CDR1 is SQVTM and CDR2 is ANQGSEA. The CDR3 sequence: CSVVGGAPEAFF. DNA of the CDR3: TGCAGCGTTGTCGGCGGGGCCCCTGAAGCTTTCTTT.

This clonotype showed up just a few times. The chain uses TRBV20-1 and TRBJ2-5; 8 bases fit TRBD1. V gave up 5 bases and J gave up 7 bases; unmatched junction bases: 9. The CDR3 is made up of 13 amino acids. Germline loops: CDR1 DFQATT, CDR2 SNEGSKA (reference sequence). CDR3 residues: CSAFRQGNPTQYF. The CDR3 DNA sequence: TGCAGTGCTTTTCGACAGGGGAACCCGACCCAGTACTTC.

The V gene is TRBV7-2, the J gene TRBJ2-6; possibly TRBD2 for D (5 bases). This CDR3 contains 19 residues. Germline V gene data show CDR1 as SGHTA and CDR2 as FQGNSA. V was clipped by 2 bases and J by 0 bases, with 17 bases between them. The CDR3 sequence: CASSLLGSDSPSGANVLTF. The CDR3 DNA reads TGTGCCAGCAGCTTATTAGGTTCGGACTCTCCCTCTGGGGCCAACGTCCTGACTTTC.

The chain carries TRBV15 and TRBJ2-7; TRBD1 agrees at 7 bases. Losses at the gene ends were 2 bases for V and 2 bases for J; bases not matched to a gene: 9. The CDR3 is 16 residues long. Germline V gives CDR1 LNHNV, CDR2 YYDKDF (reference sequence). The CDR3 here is CATSRLPRQGPYEQYF. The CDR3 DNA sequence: TGTGCCACCAGCAGACTACCGCGACAGGGTCCCTACGAGCAGTACTTC.

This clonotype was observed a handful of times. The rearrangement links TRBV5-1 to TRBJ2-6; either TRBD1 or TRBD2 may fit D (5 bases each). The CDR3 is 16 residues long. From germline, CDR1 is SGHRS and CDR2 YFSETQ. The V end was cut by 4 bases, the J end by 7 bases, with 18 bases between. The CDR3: CASSETAAISANVLTF. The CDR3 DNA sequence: TGCGCCAGCAGCGAGACAGCGGCCATTAGCGCCAACGTCCTGACTTTC.

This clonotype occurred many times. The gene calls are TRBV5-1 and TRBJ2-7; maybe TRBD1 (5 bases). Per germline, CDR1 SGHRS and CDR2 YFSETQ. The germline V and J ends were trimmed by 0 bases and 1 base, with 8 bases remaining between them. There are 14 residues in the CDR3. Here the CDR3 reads CASSLDQGSYEQYF. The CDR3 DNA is TGCGCCAGCAGCTTGGATCAGGGTTCCTACGAGCAGTACTTC.

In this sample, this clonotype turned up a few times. DNA of the CDR3: TGCAGTGCTAGAGATCAGAGACAGGTCAATCAGCCCCAGCATTTT. This gives the protein CSARDQRQVNQPQHF. This chain uses TRBV20-1 with TRBJ1-5; D is perhaps TRBD1 (6 bases). The CDR3 covers 15 residues. Germline CDR1 DFQATT, CDR2 SNEGSKA (reference sequence). V shed 0 bases and J shed 3 bases, with 12 bases lying between them.

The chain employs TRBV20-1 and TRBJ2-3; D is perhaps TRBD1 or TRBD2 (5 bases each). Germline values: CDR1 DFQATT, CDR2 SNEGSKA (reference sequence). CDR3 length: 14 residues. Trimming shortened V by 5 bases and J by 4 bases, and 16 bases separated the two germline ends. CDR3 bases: TGCAGTGCTGGGACGCCCGGCAGGGCAGATACGCAGTATTTT. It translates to CSAGTPGRADTQYF.

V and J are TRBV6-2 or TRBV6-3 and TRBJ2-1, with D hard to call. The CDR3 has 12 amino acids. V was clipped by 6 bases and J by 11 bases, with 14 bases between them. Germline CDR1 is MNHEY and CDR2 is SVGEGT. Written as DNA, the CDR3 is TGTGCCAGCAGAGAAACTTCTAGAAAGCAGTTCTTC. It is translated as CASRETSRKQFF.